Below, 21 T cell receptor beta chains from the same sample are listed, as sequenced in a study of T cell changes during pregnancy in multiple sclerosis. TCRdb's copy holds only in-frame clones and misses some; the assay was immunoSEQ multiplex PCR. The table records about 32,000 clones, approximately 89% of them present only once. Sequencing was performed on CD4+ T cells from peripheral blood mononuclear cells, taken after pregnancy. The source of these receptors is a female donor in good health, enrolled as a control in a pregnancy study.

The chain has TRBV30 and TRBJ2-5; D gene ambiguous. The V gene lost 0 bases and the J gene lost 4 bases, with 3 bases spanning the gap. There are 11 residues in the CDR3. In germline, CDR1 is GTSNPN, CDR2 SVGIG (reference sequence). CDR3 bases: TGTGCCTGGAGTGTACTAGAGACCCAGTACTTC. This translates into CAWSVLETQYF.

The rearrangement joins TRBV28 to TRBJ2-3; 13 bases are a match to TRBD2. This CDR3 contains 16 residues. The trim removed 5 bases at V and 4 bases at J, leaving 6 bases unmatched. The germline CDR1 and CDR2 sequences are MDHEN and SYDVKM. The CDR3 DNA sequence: TGTGCCAGCAGTCGCGGGACTAGCGGGATCCCAGATACGCAGTATTTT. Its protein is CASSRGTSGIPDTQYF.

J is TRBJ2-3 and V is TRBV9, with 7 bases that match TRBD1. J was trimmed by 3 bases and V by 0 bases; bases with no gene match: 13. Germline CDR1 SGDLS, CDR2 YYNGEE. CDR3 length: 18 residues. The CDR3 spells CASSVVPPGGPSTDTQYF. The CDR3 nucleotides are TGTGCCAGCAGCGTAGTCCCTCCAGGGGGACCGAGTACAGATACGCAGTATTTT.

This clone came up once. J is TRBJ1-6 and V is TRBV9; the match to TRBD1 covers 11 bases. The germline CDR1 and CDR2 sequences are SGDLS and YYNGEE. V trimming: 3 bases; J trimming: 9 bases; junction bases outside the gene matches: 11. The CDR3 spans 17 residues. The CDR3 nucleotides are TGTGCCAGCAGCGCTATACCGTCCGGGACAGGGGGTTCACCCCTCCACTTT. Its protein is CASSAIPSGTGGSPLHF.

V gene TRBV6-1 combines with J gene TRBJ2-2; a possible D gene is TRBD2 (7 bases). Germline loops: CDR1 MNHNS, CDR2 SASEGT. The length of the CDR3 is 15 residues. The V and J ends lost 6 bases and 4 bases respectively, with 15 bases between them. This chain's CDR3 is CASSLAEGGTGELFF. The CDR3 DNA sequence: TGTGCCAGCAGCCTAGCGGAGGGGGGCACCGGGGAGCTGTTTTTT.

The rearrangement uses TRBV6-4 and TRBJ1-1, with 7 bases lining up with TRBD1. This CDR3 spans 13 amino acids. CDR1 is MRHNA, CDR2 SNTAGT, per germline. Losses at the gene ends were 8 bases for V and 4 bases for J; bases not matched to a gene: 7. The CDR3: CASRQGMGTEAFF. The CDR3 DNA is TGTGCCAGCCGACAGGGAATGGGCACTGAAGCTTTCTTT.

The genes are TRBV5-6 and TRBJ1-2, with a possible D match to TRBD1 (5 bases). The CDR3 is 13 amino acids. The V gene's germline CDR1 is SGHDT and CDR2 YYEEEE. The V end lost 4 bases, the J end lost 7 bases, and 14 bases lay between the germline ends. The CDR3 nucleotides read TGTGCCAGCAGCGGGGGAGGGAAGGTTGGCTACACCTTC. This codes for CASSGGGKVGYTF.

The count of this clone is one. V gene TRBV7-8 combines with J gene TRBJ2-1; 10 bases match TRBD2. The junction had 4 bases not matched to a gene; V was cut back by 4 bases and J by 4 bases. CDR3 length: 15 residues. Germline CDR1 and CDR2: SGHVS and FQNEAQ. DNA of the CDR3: TGTGCCAGCAGCTGGACTAGCGGAGATTACAATGAGCAGTTCTTC. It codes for CASSWTSGDYNEQFF.

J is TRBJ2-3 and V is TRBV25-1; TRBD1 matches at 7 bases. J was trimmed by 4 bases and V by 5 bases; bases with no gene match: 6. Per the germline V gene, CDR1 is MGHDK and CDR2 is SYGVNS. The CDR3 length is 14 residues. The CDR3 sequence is CASSYDRVADTQYF. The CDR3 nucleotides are TGTGCCAGCAGTTATGACAGGGTTGCAGATACGCAGTATTTT. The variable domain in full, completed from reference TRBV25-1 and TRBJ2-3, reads EADIYQTPRYLVIGTGKKITLECSQTMGHDKMYWYQQDPGMELHLIHYSYGVNSTEKGDLSSESTVSRIRTEHFPLTLESARPSHTSQYLCASSYDRVADTQYFGPGTRLTVL.

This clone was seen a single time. The CDR3 region has the DNA TGTGCCAGCAGTGCCATCGGAGCGGGAGAAACTAAAGAGACCCAGTACTTC. This codes for CASSAIGAGETKETQYF. This chain connects TRBV2 to TRBJ2-5, with 8 bases that match TRBD2. The CDR3 loop spans 17 amino acids. Looked up from germline, CDR1 is SNHLY and CDR2 is FYNNEI. The ends lost 4 bases at V and 3 bases at J; junction bases unmatched: 13.

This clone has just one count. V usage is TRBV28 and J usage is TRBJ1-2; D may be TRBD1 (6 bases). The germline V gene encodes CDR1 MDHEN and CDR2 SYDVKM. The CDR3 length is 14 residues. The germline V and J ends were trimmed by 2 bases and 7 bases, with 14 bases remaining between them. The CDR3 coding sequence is TGTGCCAGCAGTTTAAGGGCAGGGGAGCTTGGCTACACCTTC. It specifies CASSLRAGELGYTF.

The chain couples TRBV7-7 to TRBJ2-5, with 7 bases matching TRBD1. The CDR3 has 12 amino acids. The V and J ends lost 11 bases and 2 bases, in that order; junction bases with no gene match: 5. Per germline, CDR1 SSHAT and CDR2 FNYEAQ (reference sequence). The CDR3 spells CAGRGLQETQYF. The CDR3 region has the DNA TGTGCCGGTAGGGGGCTGCAAGAGACCCAGTACTTC.

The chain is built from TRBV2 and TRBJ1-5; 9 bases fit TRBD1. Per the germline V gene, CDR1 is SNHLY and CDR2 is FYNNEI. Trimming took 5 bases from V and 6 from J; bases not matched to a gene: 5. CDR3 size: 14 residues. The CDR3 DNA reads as TGTGCCAGCAGTTTAACAGGGGGCAGTCAGCCCCAGCATTTT. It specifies CASSLTGGSQPQHF. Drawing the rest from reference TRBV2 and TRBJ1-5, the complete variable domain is EPEVTQTPSHQVTQMGQEVILRCVPISNHLYFYWYRQILGQKVEFLVSFYNNEISEKSEIFDDQFSVERPDGSNFTLKIRSTKLEDSAMYFCASSLTGGSQPQHFGDGTRLSIL.

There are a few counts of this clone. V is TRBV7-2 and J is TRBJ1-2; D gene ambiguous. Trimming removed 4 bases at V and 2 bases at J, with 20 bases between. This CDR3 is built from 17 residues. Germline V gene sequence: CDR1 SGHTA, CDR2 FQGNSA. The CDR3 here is CASSSGGVGRVNYGYTF. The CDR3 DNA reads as TGTGCCAGCAGCTCCGGTGGGGTAGGGAGGGTGAACTATGGCTACACCTTC.

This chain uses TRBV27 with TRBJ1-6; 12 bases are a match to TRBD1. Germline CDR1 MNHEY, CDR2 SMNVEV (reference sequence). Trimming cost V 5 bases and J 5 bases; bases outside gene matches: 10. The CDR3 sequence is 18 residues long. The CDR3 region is CASSRAGTGGANNSPLHF. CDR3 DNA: TGTGCCAGCAGTCGAGCCGGGACAGGGGGCGCAAATAATTCACCCCTCCACTTT.

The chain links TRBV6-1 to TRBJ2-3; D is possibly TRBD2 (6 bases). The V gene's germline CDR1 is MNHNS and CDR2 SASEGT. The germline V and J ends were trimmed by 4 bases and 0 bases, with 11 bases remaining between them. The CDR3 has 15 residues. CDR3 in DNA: TGTGCCAGCAGTGCCGGAGGGACTAGCACAGATACGCAGTATTTT. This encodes CASSAGGTSTDTQYF.

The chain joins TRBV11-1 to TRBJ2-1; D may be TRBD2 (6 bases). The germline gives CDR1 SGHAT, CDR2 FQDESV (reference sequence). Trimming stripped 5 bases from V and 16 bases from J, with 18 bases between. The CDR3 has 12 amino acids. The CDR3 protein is CASSPRAGAGFF. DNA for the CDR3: TGTGCCAGCAGCCCTAGAGCGGGTGCAGGATTCTTC.

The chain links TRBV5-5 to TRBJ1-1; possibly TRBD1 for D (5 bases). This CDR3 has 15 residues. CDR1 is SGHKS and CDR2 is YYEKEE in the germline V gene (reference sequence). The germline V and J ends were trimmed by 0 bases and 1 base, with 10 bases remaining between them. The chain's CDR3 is CASSLEGARNTEAFF. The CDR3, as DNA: TGTGCCAGCAGCTTGGAAGGGGCTCGGAACACTGAAGCTTTCTTT.

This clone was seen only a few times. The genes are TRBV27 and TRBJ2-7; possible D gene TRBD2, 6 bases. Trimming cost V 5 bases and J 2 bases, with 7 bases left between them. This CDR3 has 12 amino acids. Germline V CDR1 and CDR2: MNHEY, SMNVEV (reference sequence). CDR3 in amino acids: CASSRGTYEQYF. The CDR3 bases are TGTGCCAGCAGTCGCGGGACCTACGAGCAGTACTTC.

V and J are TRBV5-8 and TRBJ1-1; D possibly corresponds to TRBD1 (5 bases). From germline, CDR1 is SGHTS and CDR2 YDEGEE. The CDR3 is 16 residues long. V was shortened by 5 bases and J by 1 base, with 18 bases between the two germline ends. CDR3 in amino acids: CASRQEGLLPNTEAFF. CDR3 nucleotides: TGTGCCAGCAGACAAGAGGGACTACTCCCGAACACTGAAGCTTTCTTT. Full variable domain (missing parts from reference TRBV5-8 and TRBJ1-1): EAGVTQSPTHLIKTRGQQATLRCSPISGHTSVYWYQQALGLGLQFLLWYDEGEERNRGNFPPRFSGRQFPNYSSELNVNALELEDSALYLCASRQEGLLPNTEAFFGQGTRLTVV.

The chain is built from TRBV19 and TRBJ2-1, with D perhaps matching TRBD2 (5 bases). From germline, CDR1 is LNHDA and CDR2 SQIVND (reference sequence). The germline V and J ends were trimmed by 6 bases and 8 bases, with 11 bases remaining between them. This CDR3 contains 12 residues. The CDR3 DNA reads TGTGCCAGTAGAACCGGGGTCCATGAGCAGTTCTTC. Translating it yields CASRTGVHEQFF.